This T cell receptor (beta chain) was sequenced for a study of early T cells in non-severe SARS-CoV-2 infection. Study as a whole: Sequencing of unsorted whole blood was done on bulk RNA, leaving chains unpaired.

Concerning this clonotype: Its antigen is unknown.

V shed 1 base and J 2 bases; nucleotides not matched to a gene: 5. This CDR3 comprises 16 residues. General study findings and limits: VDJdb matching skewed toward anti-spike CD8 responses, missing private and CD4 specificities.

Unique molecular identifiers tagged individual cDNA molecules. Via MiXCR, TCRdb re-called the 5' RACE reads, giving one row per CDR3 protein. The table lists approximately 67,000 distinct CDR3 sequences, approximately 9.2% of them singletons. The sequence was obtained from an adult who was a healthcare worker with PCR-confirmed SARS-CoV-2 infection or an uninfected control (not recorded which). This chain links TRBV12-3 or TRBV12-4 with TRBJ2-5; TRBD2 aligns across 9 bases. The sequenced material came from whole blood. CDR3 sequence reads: CASSLGLAEVQETQYF. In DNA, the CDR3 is TGTGCCAGCAGTTTAGGACTAGCGGAGGTTCAAGAGACCCAGTACTTC.